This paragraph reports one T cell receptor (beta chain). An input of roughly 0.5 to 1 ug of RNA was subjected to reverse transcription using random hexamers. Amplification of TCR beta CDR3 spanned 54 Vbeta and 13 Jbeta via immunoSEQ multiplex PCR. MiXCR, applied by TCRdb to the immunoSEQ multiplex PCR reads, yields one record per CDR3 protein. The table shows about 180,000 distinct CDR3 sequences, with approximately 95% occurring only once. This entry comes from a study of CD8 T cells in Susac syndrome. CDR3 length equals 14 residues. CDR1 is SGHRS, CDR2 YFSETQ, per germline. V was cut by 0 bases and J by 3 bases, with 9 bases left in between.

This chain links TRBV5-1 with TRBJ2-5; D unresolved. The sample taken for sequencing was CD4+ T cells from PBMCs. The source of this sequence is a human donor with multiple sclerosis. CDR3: CASSLGTAKETQYF. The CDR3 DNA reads TGCGCCAGCAGCTTGGGTACTGCGAAAGAGACCCAGTACTTC.